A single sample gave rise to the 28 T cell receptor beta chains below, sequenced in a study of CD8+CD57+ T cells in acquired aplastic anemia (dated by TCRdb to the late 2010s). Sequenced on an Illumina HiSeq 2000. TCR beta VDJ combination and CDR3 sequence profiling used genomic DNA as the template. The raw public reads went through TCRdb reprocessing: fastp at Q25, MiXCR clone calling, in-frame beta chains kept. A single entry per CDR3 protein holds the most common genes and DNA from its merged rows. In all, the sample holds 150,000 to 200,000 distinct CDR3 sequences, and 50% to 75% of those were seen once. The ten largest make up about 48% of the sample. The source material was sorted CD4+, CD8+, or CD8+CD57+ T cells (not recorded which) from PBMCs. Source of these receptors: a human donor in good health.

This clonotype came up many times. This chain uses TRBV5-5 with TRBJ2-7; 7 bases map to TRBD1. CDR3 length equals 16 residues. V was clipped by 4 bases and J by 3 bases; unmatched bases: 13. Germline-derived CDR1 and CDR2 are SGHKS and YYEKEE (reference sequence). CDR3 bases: TGTGCCAGCAGCCCAGAGACAGGGAAAGGGGGCTACGAGCAGTACTTC. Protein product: CASSPETGKGGYEQYF.

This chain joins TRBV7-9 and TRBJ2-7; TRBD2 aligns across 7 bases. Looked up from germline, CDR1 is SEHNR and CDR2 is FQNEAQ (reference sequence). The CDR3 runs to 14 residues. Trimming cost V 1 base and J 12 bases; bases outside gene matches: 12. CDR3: CASSLGGRANSWYF. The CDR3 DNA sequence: TGTGCCAGCAGCTTAGGAGGGAGGGCCAATAGTTGGTACTTC.

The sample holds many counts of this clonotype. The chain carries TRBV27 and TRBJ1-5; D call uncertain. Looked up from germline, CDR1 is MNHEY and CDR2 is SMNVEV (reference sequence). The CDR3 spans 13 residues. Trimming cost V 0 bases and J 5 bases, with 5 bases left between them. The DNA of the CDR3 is TGTGCCAGCAGTTTATCTAGTGATCAGCCCCAGCATTTT. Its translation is CASSLSSDQPQHF.

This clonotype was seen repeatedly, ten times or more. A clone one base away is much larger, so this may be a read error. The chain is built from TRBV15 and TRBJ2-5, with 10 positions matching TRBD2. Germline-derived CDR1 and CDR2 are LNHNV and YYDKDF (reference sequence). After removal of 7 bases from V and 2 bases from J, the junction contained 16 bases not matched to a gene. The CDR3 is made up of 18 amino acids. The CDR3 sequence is CATNTARRGTSVQETQYF. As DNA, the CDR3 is TGTGCCACCAACACCGCCCGCCGGGGGACTAGCGTTCAAGAGACCCAGTACTTC.

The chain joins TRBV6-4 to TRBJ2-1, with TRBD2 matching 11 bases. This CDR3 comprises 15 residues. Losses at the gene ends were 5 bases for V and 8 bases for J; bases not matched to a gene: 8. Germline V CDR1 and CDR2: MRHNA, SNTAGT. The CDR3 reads CASSFATSGVDEQFF. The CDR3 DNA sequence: TGTGCCAGCAGTTTCGCGACTAGCGGGGTAGATGAGCAGTTCTTC.

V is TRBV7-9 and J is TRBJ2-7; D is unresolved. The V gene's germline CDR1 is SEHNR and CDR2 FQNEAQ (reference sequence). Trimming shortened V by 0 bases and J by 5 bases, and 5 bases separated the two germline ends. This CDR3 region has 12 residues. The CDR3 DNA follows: TGTGCCAGCAGCTTAGCCCGGGACGAGCAGTACTTC. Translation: CASSLARDEQYF.

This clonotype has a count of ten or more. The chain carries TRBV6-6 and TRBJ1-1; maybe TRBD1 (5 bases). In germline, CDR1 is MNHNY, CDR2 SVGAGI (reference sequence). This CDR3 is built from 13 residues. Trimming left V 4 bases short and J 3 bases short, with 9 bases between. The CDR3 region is CASSLGVHTEAFF. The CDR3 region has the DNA TGTGCCAGCAGTTTAGGGGTTCACACTGAAGCTTTCTTT.

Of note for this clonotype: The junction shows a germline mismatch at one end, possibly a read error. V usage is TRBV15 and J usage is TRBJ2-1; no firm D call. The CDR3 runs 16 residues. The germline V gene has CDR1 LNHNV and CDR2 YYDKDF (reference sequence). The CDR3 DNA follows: TGTGCCACCAGCGGAGAGGCATTGAGCTCCTACAATGAGCAGTTCTTC. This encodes CATSGEALSSYNEQFF.

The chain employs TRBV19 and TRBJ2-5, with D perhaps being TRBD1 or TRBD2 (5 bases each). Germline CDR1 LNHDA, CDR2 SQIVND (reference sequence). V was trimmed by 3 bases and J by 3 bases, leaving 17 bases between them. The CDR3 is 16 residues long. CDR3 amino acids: CASSIGSGVGEETQYF. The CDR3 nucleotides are TGTGCCAGTAGTATTGGGTCCGGGGTAGGGGAAGAGACCCAGTACTTC. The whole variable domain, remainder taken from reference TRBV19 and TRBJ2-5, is DGGITQSPKYLFRKEGQNVTLSCEQNLNHDAMYWYRQDPGQGLRLIYYSQIVNDFQKGDIAEGYSVSREKKESFPLTVTSAQKNPTAFYLCASSIGSGVGEETQYFGPGTRLLVL.

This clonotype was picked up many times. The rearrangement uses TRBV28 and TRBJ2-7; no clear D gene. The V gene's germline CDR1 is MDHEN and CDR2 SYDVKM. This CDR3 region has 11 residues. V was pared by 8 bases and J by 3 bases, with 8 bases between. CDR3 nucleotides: TGTGCCAGCGCCTCGTTCTACGAGCAGTACTTC. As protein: CASASFYEQYF.

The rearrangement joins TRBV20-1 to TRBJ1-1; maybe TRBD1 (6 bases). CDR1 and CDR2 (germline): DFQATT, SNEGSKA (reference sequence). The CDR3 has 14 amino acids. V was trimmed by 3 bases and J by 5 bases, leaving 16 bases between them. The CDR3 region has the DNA TGCAGTGCTAGGAATAATCAGGGGTGGACTGAAGCTTTCTTT. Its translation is CSARNNQGWTEAFF.

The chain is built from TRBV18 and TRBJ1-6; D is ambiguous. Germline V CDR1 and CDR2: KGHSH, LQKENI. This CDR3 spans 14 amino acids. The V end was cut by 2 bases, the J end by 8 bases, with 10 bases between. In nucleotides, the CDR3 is TGTGCCAGCTCACCAATTGACCAAGATTCACCCCTCCACTTT. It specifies CASSPIDQDSPLHF. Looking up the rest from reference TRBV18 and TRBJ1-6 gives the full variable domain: NAGVMQNPRHLVRRRGQEARLRCSPMKGHSHVYWYRQLPEEGLKFMVYLQKENIIDESGMPKERFSAEFPKEGPSILRIQQVVRGDSAAYFCASSPIDQDSPLHFGNGTRLTVT.

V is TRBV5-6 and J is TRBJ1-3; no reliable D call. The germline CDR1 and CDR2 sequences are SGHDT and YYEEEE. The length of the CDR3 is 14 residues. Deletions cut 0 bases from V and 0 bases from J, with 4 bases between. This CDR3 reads CASSLGSSGNTIYF. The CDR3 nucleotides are TGTGCCAGCAGCTTGGGGAGCTCTGGAAACACCATATATTTT.

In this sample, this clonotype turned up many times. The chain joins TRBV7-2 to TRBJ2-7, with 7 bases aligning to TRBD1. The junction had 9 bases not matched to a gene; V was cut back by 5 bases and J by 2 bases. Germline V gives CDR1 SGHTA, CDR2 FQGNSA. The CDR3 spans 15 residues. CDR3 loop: CASSPIRDRAYEQYF. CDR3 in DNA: TGTGCCAGCAGCCCGATACGGGACAGAGCCTACGAGCAGTACTTC.

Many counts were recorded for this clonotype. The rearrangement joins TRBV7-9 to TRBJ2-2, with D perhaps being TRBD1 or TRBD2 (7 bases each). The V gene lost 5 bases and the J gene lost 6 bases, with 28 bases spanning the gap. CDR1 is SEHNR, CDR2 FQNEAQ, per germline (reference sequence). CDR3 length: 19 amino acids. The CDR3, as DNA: TGTGCCAGCAGCCAATTCGGCGGGAGCCCTGGACAGGTTTCCGGGGAGCTGTTTTTT. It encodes CASSQFGGSPGQVSGELFF.

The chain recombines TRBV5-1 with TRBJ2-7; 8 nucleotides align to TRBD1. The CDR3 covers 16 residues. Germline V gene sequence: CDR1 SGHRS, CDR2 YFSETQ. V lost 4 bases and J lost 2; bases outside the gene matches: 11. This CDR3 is CASSQWGDRRTYEQYF. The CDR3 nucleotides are TGCGCCAGCAGCCAATGGGGGGACAGGAGAACCTACGAGCAGTACTTC.

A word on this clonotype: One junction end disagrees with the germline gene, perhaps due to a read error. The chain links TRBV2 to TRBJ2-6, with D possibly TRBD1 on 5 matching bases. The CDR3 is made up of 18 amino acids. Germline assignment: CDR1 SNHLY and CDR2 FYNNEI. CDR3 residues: CASTERRILISGAIVLTF. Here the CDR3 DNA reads TGTGCCAGCACCGAAAGACGGATCCTAATCTCTGGGGCCATCGTCCTGACTTTC.

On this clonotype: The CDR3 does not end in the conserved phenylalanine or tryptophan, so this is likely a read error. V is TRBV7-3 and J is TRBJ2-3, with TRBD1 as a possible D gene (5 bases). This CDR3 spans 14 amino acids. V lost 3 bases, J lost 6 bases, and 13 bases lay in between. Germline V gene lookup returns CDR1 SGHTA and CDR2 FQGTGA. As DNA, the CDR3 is TGTGCCAGCAGCTTGAGAACAGCAGGGGATACGCAGTATCTT. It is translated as CASSLRTAGDTQYL.

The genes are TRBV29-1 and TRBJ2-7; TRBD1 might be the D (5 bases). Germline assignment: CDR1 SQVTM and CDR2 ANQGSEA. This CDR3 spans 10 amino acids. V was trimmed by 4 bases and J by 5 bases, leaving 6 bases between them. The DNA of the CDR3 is TGCAGCGTTGTCAGGGACGAGCAGTACTTC. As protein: CSVVRDEQYF.

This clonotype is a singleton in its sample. CDR3 in DNA: TGTGCCAGCAGCTTAACGGGGGACAACACTGAAGCTTTCTTT. This sequence encodes CASSLTGDNTEAFF. The chain links TRBV7-3 to TRBJ1-1; a weak D match, TRBD1 (5 bases). Trimming cost V 0 bases and J 2 bases, with 7 bases left between them. The CDR3 covers 14 residues. Germline CDR1 SGHTA, CDR2 FQGTGA.

The CDR3 reads CASSLGRLGAVNTEAFF. In nucleotides, the CDR3 is TGCGCCAGCAGCTTGGGCCGGCTGGGGGCGGTGAACACTGAAGCTTTCTTT. The V and J genes are TRBV5-1 and TRBJ1-1, with a tentative D call TRBD1 (6 bases). CDR1 and CDR2 (germline): SGHRS, YFSETQ. V gave up 0 bases and J gave up 0 bases, with 15 bases separating them. This CDR3 contains 17 residues.

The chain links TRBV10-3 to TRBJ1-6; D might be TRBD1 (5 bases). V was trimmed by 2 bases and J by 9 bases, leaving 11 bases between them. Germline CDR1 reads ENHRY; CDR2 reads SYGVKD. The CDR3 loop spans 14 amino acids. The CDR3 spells CAISEVRGGSPLHF. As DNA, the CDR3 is TGTGCCATCAGTGAGGTTAGGGGCGGTTCACCCCTCCACTTT.

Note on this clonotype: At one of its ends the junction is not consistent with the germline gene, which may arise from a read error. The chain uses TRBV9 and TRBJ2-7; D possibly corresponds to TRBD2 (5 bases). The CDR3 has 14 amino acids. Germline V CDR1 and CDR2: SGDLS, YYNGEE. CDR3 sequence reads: CASTPDGNSYEQCF. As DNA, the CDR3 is TGTGCCAGCACCCCCGACGGGAACTCCTACGAGCAGTGCTTC.

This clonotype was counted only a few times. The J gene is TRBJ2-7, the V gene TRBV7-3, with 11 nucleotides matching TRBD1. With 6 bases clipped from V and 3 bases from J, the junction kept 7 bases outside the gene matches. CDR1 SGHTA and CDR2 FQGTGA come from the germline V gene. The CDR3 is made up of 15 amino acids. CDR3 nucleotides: TGTGCCAGCAGGTCTCCGGGACAGGGGGGCTACGAGCAGTACTTC. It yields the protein CASRSPGQGGYEQYF.

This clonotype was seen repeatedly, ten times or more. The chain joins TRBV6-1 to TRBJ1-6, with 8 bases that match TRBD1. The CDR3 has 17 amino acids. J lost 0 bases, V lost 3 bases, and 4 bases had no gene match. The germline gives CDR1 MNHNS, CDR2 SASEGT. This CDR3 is CASSDRTGGSYNSPLHF. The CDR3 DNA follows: TGTGCCAGCAGTGACCGAACAGGGGGCTCCTATAATTCACCCCTCCACTTT.

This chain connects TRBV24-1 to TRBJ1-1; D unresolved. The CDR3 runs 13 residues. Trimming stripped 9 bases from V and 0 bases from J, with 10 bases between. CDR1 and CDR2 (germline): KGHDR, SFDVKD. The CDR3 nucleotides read TGTGCCACCCGAACAAAGGTGAACACTGAAGCTTTCTTT. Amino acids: CATRTKVNTEAFF.

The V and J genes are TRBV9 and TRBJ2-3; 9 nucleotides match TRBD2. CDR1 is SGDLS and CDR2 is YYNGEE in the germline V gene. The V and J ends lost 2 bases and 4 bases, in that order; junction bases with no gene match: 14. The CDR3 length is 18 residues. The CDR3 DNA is TGTGCCAGCAGCGTTGATGATTGGCTAGCGGGGCATGCAGATACGCAGTATTTT. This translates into CASSVDDWLAGHADTQYF.

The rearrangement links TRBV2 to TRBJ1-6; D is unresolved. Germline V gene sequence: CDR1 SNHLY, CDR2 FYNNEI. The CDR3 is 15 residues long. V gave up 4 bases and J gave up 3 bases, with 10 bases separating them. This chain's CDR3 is CASSGREVYNSPLHF. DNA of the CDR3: TGTGCCAGCAGTGGGAGGGAGGTCTATAATTCACCCCTCCACTTT.